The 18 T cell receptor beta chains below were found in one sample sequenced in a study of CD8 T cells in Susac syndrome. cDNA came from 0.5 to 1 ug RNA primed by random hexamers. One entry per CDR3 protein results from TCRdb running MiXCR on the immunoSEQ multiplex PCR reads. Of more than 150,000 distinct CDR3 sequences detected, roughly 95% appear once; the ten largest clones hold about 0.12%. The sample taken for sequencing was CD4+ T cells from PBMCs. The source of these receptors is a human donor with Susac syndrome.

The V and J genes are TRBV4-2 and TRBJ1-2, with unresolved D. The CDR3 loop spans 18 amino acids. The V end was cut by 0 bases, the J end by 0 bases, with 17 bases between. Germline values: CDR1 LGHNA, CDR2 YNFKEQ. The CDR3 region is CASSQEGQVNLPNYGYTF. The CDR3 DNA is TGTGCCAGCAGCCAAGAAGGTCAGGTTAACCTCCCTAACTATGGCTACACCTTC.

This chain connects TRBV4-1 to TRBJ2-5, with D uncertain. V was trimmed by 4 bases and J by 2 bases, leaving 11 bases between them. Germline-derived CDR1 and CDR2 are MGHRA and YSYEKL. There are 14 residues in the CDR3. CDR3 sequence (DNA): TGCGCCAGCAGCCCACTCCGGGCACAAGAGACCCAGTACTTC. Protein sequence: CASSPLRAQETQYF.

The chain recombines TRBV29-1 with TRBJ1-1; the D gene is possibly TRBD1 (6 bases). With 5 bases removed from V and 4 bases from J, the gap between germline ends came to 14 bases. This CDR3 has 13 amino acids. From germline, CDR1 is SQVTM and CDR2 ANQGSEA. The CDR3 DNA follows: TGCAGCGTTAAACAGGGAAAAGCCACTGAAGCTTTCTTT. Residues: CSVKQGKATEAFF. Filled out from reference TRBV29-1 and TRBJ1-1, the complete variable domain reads SAVISQKPSRDICQRGTSLTIQCQVDSQVTMMFWYRQQPGQSLTLIATANQGSEATYESGFVIDKFPISRPNLTFSTLTVSNMSPEDSSIYLCSVKQGKATEAFFGQGTRLTVV.

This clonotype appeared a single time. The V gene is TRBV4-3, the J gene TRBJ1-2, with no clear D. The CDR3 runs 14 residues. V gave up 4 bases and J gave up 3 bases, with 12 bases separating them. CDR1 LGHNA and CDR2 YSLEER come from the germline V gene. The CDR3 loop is CASSPEWSDYGYTF. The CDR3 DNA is TGCGCCAGCAGCCCCGAGTGGAGTGACTATGGCTACACCTTC.

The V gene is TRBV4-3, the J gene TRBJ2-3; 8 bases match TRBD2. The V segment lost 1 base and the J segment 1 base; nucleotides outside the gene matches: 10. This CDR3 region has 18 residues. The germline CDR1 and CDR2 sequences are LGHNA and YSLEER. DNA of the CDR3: TGCGCCAGCAGCCAAGGTGGAATAGCGGGGAAGGGCACAGATACGCAGTATTTT. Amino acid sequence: CASSQGGIAGKGTDTQYF.

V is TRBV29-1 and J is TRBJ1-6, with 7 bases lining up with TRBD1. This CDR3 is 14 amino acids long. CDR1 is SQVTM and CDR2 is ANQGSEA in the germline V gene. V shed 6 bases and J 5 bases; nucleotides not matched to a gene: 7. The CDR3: CSVPDRANNSPLHF. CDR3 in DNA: TGCAGCGTCCCCGACAGGGCTAATAATTCACCCCTCCACTTT.

The CDR3 region has the DNA TGTGCCAGCAGTGACCCTAGCGGGCCGGAGACCCAGTACTTC. Its protein product is CASSDPSGPETQYF. V gene TRBV2 combines with J gene TRBJ2-5; 8 positions agree with TRBD2. The CDR3 totals 14 residues. Germline V gene lookup returns CDR1 SNHLY and CDR2 FYNNEI. V was clipped by 3 bases and J by 5 bases; unmatched bases: 5.

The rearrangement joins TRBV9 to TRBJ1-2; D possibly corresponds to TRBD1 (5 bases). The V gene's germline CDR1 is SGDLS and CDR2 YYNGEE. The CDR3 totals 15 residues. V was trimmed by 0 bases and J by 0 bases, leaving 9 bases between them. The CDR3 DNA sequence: TGTGCCAGCAGCGTAGGAAGGGACCCTAACTATGGCTACACCTTC. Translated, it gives CASSVGRDPNYGYTF.

CDR3 sequence (DNA): TGTGCCAGCAGCCCCCAGAGCCCGGGCCAATACAATGAGCAGTTCTTC. Translated: CASSPQSPGQYNEQFF. V usage is TRBV5-6 and J usage is TRBJ2-1; D not certain. Trimming took off 4 bases at V and 4 bases at J, with 18 bases between the two ends. CDR1 is SGHDT and CDR2 is YYEEEE in the germline V gene. This CDR3 is built from 16 residues.

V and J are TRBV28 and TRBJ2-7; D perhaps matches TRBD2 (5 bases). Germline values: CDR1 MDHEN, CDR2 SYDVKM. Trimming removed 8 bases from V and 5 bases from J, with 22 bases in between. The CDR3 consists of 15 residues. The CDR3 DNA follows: TGTGCCAGCTTTAGTGGAGCGGTTCCTCCTCACGAGCAGTACTTC. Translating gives CASFSGAVPPHEQYF.

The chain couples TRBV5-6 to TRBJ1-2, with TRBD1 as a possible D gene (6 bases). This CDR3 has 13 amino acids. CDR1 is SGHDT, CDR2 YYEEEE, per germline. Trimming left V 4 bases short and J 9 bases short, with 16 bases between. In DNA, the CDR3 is TGTGCCAGCAGCCCTCGGGACAATTATAGCTACACCTTC. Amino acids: CASSPRDNYSYTF.

The DNA for the CDR3 is TGTGCCAGCAGCTCGACAGGCGCCCGAAATGGCTACACCTTC. Amino acid sequence: CASSSTGARNGYTF. The chain uses TRBV11-2 and TRBJ1-2; a weak D match, TRBD1 (6 bases). The CDR3 is made up of 14 amino acids. Trimming shortened V by 4 bases and J by 6 bases, and 15 bases separated the two germline ends. CDR1 is SGHAT, CDR2 FQNNGV, per germline.

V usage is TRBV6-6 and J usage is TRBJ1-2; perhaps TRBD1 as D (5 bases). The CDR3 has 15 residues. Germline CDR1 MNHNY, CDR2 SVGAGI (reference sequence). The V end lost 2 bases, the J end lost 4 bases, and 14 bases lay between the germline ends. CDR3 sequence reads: CASSYLSPGVYGYTF. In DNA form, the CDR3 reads TGTGCCAGCAGTTACCTTAGTCCGGGGGTCTATGGCTACACCTTC.

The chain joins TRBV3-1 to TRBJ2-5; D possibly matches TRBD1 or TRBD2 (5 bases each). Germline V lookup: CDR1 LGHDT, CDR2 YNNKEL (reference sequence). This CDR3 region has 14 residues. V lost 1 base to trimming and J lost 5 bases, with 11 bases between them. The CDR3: CASSQGGREETQYF. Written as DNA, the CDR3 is TGTGCCAGCAGCCAAGGGGGACGCGAGGAGACCCAGTACTTC.

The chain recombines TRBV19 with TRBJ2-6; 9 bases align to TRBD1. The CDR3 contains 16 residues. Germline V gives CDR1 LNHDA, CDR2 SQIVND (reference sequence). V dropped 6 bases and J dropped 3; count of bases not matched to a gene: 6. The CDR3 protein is CASSRTGAVGANVLTF. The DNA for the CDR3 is TGTGCCAGTAGCCGGACAGGGGCGGTTGGGGCCAACGTCCTGACTTTC.

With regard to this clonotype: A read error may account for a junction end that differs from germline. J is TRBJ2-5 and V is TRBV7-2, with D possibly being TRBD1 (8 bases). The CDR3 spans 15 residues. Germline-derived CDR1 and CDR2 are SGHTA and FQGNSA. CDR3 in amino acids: CASSLDRGGTETQYF. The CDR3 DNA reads TGTGCCAGCAGTTTAGACAGGGGAGGGACGGAGACCCAGTACTTC.

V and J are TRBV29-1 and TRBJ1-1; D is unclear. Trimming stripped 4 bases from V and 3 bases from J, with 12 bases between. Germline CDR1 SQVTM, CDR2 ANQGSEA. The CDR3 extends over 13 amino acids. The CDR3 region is CSVAVSMDTEAFF. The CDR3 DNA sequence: TGCAGCGTTGCGGTGTCGATGGACACTGAAGCTTTCTTT. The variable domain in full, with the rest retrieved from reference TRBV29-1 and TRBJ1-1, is SAVISQKPSRDICQRGTSLTIQCQVDSQVTMMFWYRQQPGQSLTLIATANQGSEATYESGFVIDKFPISRPNLTFSTLTVSNMSPEDSSIYLCSVAVSMDTEAFFGQGTRLTVV.

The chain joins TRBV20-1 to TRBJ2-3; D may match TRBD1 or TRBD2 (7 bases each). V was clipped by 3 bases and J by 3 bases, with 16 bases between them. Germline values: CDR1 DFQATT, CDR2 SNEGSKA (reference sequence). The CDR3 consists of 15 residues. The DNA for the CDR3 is TGCAGTGCTAGTCTGGACCAGGGGGGGACAGATACGCAGTATTTT. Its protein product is CSASLDQGGTDTQYF.